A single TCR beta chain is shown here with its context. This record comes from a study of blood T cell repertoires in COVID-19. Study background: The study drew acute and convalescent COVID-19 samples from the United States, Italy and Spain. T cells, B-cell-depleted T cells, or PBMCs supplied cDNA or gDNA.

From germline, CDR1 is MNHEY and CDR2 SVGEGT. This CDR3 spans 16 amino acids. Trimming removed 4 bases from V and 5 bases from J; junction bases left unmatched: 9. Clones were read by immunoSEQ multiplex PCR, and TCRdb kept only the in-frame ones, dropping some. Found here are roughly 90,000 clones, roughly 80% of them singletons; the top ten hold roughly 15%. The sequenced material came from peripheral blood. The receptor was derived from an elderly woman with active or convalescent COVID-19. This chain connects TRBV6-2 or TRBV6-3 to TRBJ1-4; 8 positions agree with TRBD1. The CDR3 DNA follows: TGTGCCAGCAGTTCCCCTGACAGGGGAAGGAATGAAAAACTGTTTTTT. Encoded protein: CASSSPDRGRNEKLFF.